This is a list of T cell receptor beta chains from one sample in a study of blood T cell repertoires in COVID-19. Sequenced by immunoSEQ multiplex PCR; TCRdb stores in-frame clones only, minus some. The table shows fewer than 350,000 clones, with under 90% occurring only once. Material: PBMCs or T cells enriched from blood (not recorded which). The receptors were gathered from a man in his 60s who had recovered from COVID-19. CDR3s include the opening cysteine and the closing phenylalanine or tryptophan. The order of the fields is clone size, D gene, V gene, J gene, CDR3 protein, CDR3 DNA. The D gene is left open where the match is weak. Clone size is stated in some rows and not others, as once, few, many or a class when expanded.

clone size: .; D gene: TRBD2; V gene: TRBV6-1; J gene: TRBJ2-1; CDR3 protein: CASREDSGSRHNEQFF; CDR3 DNA: TGTGCCAGCAGAGAAGACAGCGGGAGTCGGCATAATGAGCAGTTCTTC
clone size: .; D gene: .; V gene: TRBV7-6; J gene: TRBJ1-6; CDR3 protein: CASSLAGSPLHF; CDR3 DNA: TGTGCCAGCAGCTTAGCGGGCTCACCCCTCCACTTT
clone size: once; D gene: .; V gene: TRBV24-1; J gene: TRBJ2-1; CDR3 protein: CATRERDINEQFF; CDR3 DNA: TGTGCCACCAGGGAGCGGGACATCAATGAGCAGTTCTTC
clone size: .; D gene: .; V gene: TRBV28; J gene: TRBJ2-1; CDR3 protein: CASSLPGVNEQFF; CDR3 DNA: TGTGCCAGCAGTTTACCAGGGGTGAATGAGCAGTTCTTC
clone size: .; D gene: .; V gene: TRBV21-1; J gene: TRBJ2-3; CDR3 protein: CASSKAHVTGGPADTQYF; CDR3 DNA: TGTGCCAGCAGCAAAGCGCATGTGACGGGAGGGCCTGCAGATACGCAGTATTTT
clone size: .; D gene: .; V gene: TRBV29-1; J gene: TRBJ2-3; CDR3 protein: CSVANGAQYF; CDR3 DNA: TGCAGCGTTGCTAATGGGGCCCAGTATTTT
clone size: .; D gene: .; V gene: TRBV27; J gene: TRBJ1-1; CDR3 protein: CASSSNAGREAFF; CDR3 DNA: TGTGCCAGCAGTTCAAACGCAGGGCGGGAAGCTTTCTTT
clone size: .; D gene: TRBD1; V gene: TRBV13; J gene: TRBJ1-3; CDR3 protein: CASSSRRTGGEFIYF; CDR3 DNA: TGTGCCAGCAGCTCGCGGCGGACAGGGGGGGAATTCATATATTTT
clone size: .; D gene: .; V gene: TRBV5-4; J gene: TRBJ2-1; CDR3 protein: CASSLFGRGNIYNEQFF; CDR3 DNA: TGTGCCAGCAGCTTGTTCGGTAGGGGCAATATTTACAATGAGCAGTTCTTC
clone size: once; D gene: .; V gene: TRBV20-1; J gene: TRBJ1-4; CDR3 protein: CSASQGRTNEKLFF; CDR3 DNA: TGCAGTGCCAGTCAGGGTAGAACTAATGAAAAACTGTTTTTT
clone size: few; D gene: .; V gene: TRBV25-1; J gene: TRBJ2-7; CDR3 protein: CASSEFTRDWDEQYF; CDR3 DNA: TGTGCCAGCAGTGAATTCACCCGGGACTGGGACGAGCAGTACTTC
clone size: .; D gene: .; V gene: TRBV6-5; J gene: TRBJ2-5; CDR3 protein: CASNIQEAQETQYF; CDR3 DNA: TGTGCCAGCAATATACAGGAAGCCCAAGAGACCCAGTACTTC
clone size: .; D gene: .; V gene: TRBV7-2; J gene: TRBJ2-2; CDR3 protein: CASSLAVATGELFF; CDR3 DNA: TGTGCCAGCAGCTTAGCGGTGGCCACCGGGGAGCTGTTTTTT
clone size: .; D gene: .; V gene: TRBV3-1/TRBV3-2; J gene: TRBJ2-6; CDR3 protein: CASSLLAYSSGANVLTF; CDR3 DNA: TGTGCCAGCAGCCTGCTAGCGTATAGCTCTGGGGCCAACGTCCTGACTTTC
clone size: .; D gene: TRBD2; V gene: TRBV28; J gene: TRBJ2-1; CDR3 protein: CASSSKLAGAYNEQFF; CDR3 DNA: TGTGCCAGCAGTTCCAAACTAGCGGGAGCCTACAATGAGCAGTTCTTC
clone size: .; D gene: TRBD1; V gene: TRBV6-5; J gene: TRBJ2-7; CDR3 protein: CASREDRGVHEQYF; CDR3 DNA: TGTGCCAGCAGAGAGGACAGGGGTGTCCACGAGCAGTACTTC
clone size: .; D gene: .; V gene: TRBV3-1/TRBV3-2; J gene: TRBJ2-7; CDR3 protein: CASSLRGEQYF; CDR3 DNA: TGTGCCAGCAGCCTCAGGGGCGAGCAGTACTTC
clone size: .; D gene: TRBD1; V gene: TRBV27; J gene: TRBJ1-2; CDR3 protein: CASKRGQGLDGYTF; CDR3 DNA: TGTGCCAGCAAACGGGGACAGGGGCTTGATGGCTACACCTTC
clone size: .; D gene: .; V gene: TRBV5-6; J gene: TRBJ1-5; CDR3 protein: CASSLGRLNQPQHF; CDR3 DNA: TGTGCCAGCAGCTTGGGGCGGCTCAATCAGCCCCAGCATTTT
clone size: .; D gene: TRBD1; V gene: TRBV4-2; J gene: TRBJ1-5; CDR3 protein: CASSREQGANQPQHF; CDR3 DNA: TGTGCCAGCAGCCGAGAGCAGGGGGCCAATCAGCCCCAGCATTTT
clone size: .; D gene: .; V gene: TRBV3-1/TRBV3-2; J gene: TRBJ1-2; CDR3 protein: CASSRPQGTANYGYTF; CDR3 DNA: TGTGCCAGCAGCCGGCCGCAGGGGACCGCTAACTATGGCTACACCTTC
clone size: .; D gene: .; V gene: TRBV11-2; J gene: TRBJ2-3; CDR3 protein: CASSSPRGADTQYF; CDR3 DNA: TGTGCCAGCAGTTCGCCGCGGGGAGCAGATACGCAGTATTTT
clone size: .; D gene: TRBD2; V gene: TRBV19; J gene: TRBJ2-7; CDR3 protein: CASSTRTSGRRYEQYF; CDR3 DNA: TGTGCCAGTAGTACCCGGACTAGCGGGAGAAGGTACGAGCAGTACTTC
clone size: .; D gene: TRBD2; V gene: TRBV4-1; J gene: TRBJ2-7; CDR3 protein: CASSQDGTSSYEQYF; CDR3 DNA: TGCGCCAGCAGCCAAGATGGGACTAGCTCCTACGAGCAGTACTTC
clone size: .; D gene: TRBD2; V gene: TRBV30; J gene: TRBJ2-5; CDR3 protein: CAWRLARQETQYF; CDR3 DNA: TGTGCCTGGAGACTAGCGAGGCAAGAGACCCAGTACTTC
clone size: .; D gene: TRBD1; V gene: TRBV28; J gene: TRBJ1-6; CDR3 protein: CASSYRDRGRWSYNSPLHF; CDR3 DNA: TGTGCCAGCAGTTACCGGGACAGGGGGAGATGGTCCTATAATTCACCCCTCCACTTT
clone size: once; D gene: .; V gene: TRBV7-9; J gene: TRBJ1-2; CDR3 protein: CASSAGVNYGYTF; CDR3 DNA: TGTGCCAGCAGCGCAGGGGTTAACTATGGCTACACCTTC
clone size: .; D gene: .; V gene: TRBV30; J gene: TRBJ1-5; CDR3 protein: CAWSRQDSNQPQHF; CDR3 DNA: TGTGCCTGGAGTAGACAGGATAGCAATCAGCCCCAGCATTTT
clone size: .; D gene: TRBD2; V gene: TRBV7-3; J gene: TRBJ2-1; CDR3 protein: CASSPSGSSYNEQFF; CDR3 DNA: TGTGCCAGCAGCCCTAGCGGGAGCTCCTACAATGAGCAGTTCTTC
clone size: .; D gene: TRBD1; V gene: TRBV3-1/TRBV3-2; J gene: TRBJ1-5; CDR3 protein: CASSRLGQGNQPQHF; CDR3 DNA: TGTGCCAGCAGCCGCTTAGGACAGGGCAATCAGCCCCAGCATTTT
clone size: .; D gene: .; V gene: TRBV18; J gene: TRBJ1-4; CDR3 protein: CASSPGSGAANEKLFF; CDR3 DNA: TGTGCCAGCTCACCAGGATCAGGGGCGGCTAATGAAAAACTGTTTTTT
clone size: .; D gene: .; V gene: TRBV19; J gene: TRBJ1-5; CDR3 protein: CASSIGRRGSNQPQHF; CDR3 DNA: TGTGCCAGTAGTATAGGTAGACGAGGATCCAATCAGCCCCAGCATTTT
clone size: .; D gene: TRBD2; V gene: TRBV5-5; J gene: TRBJ2-3; CDR3 protein: CASSNLAGAPDTQYF; CDR3 DNA: TGTGCCAGCAGCAATCTAGCGGGAGCTCCAGATACGCAGTATTTT
clone size: .; D gene: TRBD1; V gene: TRBV7-2; J gene: TRBJ2-1; CDR3 protein: CASSLVGTGGEGEQFF; CDR3 DNA: TGTGCCAGCAGCTTAGTTGGGACAGGGGGCGAAGGAGAGCAGTTCTTC
clone size: .; D gene: .; V gene: TRBV6-5; J gene: TRBJ1-2; CDR3 protein: CASYRTTRGYTF; CDR3 DNA: TGTGCCAGCTACAGGACCACCCGTGGCTACACCTTC
clone size: .; D gene: TRBD2; V gene: TRBV2; J gene: TRBJ2-7; CDR3 protein: CASPRLIGTSGSYEQYF; CDR3 DNA: TGTGCCAGCCCGCGTTTAATTGGGACTAGCGGGAGCTACGAGCAGTACTTC
clone size: .; D gene: TRBD1; V gene: TRBV11-3; J gene: TRBJ2-5; CDR3 protein: CASSAGTGQETQYF; CDR3 DNA: TGTGCCAGCAGCGCGGGGACAGGGCAAGAGACCCAGTACTTC
clone size: few; D gene: .; V gene: TRBV11-2; J gene: TRBJ2-7; CDR3 protein: CASSPLHSSYEQYF; CDR3 DNA: TGTGCCAGCAGTCCCCTACACAGCTCCTACGAGCAGTACTTC
clone size: .; D gene: TRBD2; V gene: TRBV9; J gene: TRBJ2-2; CDR3 protein: CASSLKTPAGGAGELFF; CDR3 DNA: TGTGCCAGCAGCTTAAAGACCCCAGCGGGAGGTGCCGGGGAGCTGTTTTTT
clone size: .; D gene: .; V gene: TRBV7-2; J gene: TRBJ2-7; CDR3 protein: CASSLTRAEQYF; CDR3 DNA: TGTGCCAGCAGCTTGACTCGAGCCGAGCAGTACTTC
clone size: .; D gene: .; V gene: TRBV5-4; J gene: TRBJ1-3; CDR3 protein: CASSLSGIDTIYF; CDR3 DNA: TGTGCCAGCAGCTTGAGCGGGATCGACACCATATATTTT
clone size: .; D gene: .; V gene: TRBV3-1/TRBV3-2; J gene: TRBJ2-3; CDR3 protein: CASSRSDGDHTQYF; CDR3 DNA: TGTGCCAGCAGCCGCAGCGACGGAGATCATACGCAGTATTTT
clone size: .; D gene: TRBD2; V gene: TRBV27; J gene: TRBJ2-1; CDR3 protein: CATTPTGTSGRNEQFF; CDR3 DNA: TGTGCCACCACCCCCACCGGGACTAGCGGGAGAAATGAGCAGTTCTTC
clone size: .; D gene: TRBD1; V gene: TRBV5-4; J gene: TRBJ1-6; CDR3 protein: CASSSDRVGSPLHF; CDR3 DNA: TGTGCCAGCAGCTCCGACAGGGTTGGTTCACCCCTCCACTTT
clone size: .; D gene: .; V gene: TRBV18; J gene: TRBJ2-3; CDR3 protein: CASSPLPAFSTDTQYF; CDR3 DNA: TGTGCCAGCTCACCACTTCCAGCGTTTAGCACAGATACGCAGTATTTT